Listed below are T cell receptor beta chains from one sample, sequenced in a study of T cells in narcolepsy. Assay: immunoSEQ multiplex PCR; the TCRdb copy retains only in-frame clones and omits some. The sample comprises fewer than 35,000 clones, 75% to 85% of which are singletons, and around 2.7% rests with the top ten. The sequenced sample was CD45RA- memory CD4+ T cells from PBMCs. The source of these receptors is a human donor with narcolepsy. CDR3s include the opening cysteine and the closing phenylalanine or tryptophan. The order of the fields is V gene, clone size, D gene, J gene, CDR3 protein, CDR3 DNA. A D gene is named only where the DNA matches it firmly. Some rows mark clone size as missing; the rest say once, few, many or name a class of expanded clone.

TRBV12-5	.	TRBD2	TRBJ2-5	CASGSPAGGTQYF	TGTGCTAGTGGTTCACCCGCGGGGGGGACCCAGTACTTC
TRBV9	.	.	TRBJ1-1	CASSVEQINTEAFF	TGTGCCAGCAGCGTAGAACAGATTAACACTGAAGCTTTCTTT
TRBV6-1	.	.	TRBJ1-1	CASRDRSTEAFF	TGTGCCAGCAGAGACAGGAGCACTGAAGCTTTCTTT
TRBV7-2	once	.	TRBJ2-1	CASSLRPGSREQFF	TGTGCCAGCAGCTTACGCCCGGGATCCCGTGAGCAGTTCTTC
TRBV28	.	.	TRBJ2-7	CASSQTGHGARYEQYF	TGTGCCAGCAGTCAAACAGGGCATGGGGCGCGATACGAGCAGTACTTC
TRBV5-4	.	TRBD1	TRBJ2-3	CASSYPRDRSTDTQYF	TGTGCCAGCAGCTACCCCCGGGACAGAAGCACAGATACGCAGTATTTT
TRBV5-4	once	TRBD1	TRBJ1-2	CASQGGANYGYTF	TGTGCCAGCCAGGGGGGGGCTAACTATGGCTACACCTTC
TRBV29-1	.	TRBD1	TRBJ2-4	CSALAGTGGNIQYF	TGCAGCGCGCTAGCCGGGACAGGGGGAAACATTCAGTACTTC
TRBV7-9	.	TRBD2	TRBJ2-7	CASSLGSRGGLEQYF	TGTGCCAGCAGCTTAGGATCGCGGGGGGGCTTGGAGCAGTACTTC
TRBV30	.	TRBD1	TRBJ2-3	CAWGTGGADTQYF	TGTGCCTGGGGGACAGGGGGAGCAGATACGCAGTATTTT
TRBV4-3	.	.	TRBJ1-1	CASSQGLQVNTEAFF	TGCGCCAGCAGCCAAGGATTACAGGTGAACACTGAAGCTTTCTTT
TRBV7-9	.	.	TRBJ2-3	CASSSSRDYFSDTQYF	TGTGCCAGCAGCTCTTCCCGGGATTACTTCTCAGATACGCAGTATTTT
TRBV6-1	.	.	TRBJ2-7	CAGTRREGYYEQYF	TGTGCCGGCACTCGACGCGAGGGGTACTACGAGCAGTACTTC
TRBV7-7	.	.	TRBJ1-6	CASSYDRDSPLHF	TGTGCTAGCAGCTACGACCGGGATTCACCCCTCCACTTT
TRBV5-1	.	TRBD2	TRBJ2-3	CASSSGLALDTQYF	TGCGCCAGCAGCTCTGGACTAGCGTTAGATACGCAGTATTTT
TRBV5-1	.	.	TRBJ2-5	CASSLSLWETQYF	TGCGCCAGCAGCTTGTCACTATGGGAGACCCAGTACTTC
TRBV10-3	.	.	TRBJ1-1	CAIAGVPVSGTEAFF	TGTGCCATCGCGGGGGTGCCGGTTTCAGGCACTGAAGCTTTCTTT
TRBV7-9	.	.	TRBJ2-1	CASRITDGGVQFF	TGTGCCAGCAGGATTACCGACGGGGGAGTGCAGTTCTTC